This T cell receptor beta chain was sequenced for a study of vaccination effects on CD4 cells after COVID-19. In regard to this clone: The antigen is unknown.

The CDR3 has 14 amino acids. Germline V lookup: CDR1 MGHDK, CDR2 SYGVNS. Between the trimmed V and J ends, which lost 8 bases and 5 bases, there was a span of 17 bases. Profiling relied on immunoSEQ multiplex PCR, and the TCRdb table lists in-frame clones only, not all of them. This table has some 50,000 clones, about 70% appearing once. Antigen-specific CD4+ T cells were expanded (with viral peptide pools) by the ViraFEST assay ahead of sequencing. Culture lasted about ten days before CD4+ T cell isolation. Two doses of either BNT162b2 or mRNA-1273 were given to each participant. Study conclusions and caveats: Convalescent patients were few in the study, and early post-infection timepoints were absent. Marked clonal contraction was seen in infection- and vaccine-induced clones late after vaccination.

The sample consisted of CD4+ T cells from PBMCs cultured with HCoV-OC43 spike peptides, taken after COVID-19 vaccination. Subset noted: HCoV-OC43 spike overlapping peptide pool stimulation. V is TRBV25-1 and J is TRBJ2-3; a possible D gene is TRBD1 (6 bases). The TCR comes from a human donor who received a COVID-19 vaccine. The DNA of the CDR3 is TGTGCCAGCGGGTCGACAGGAACGATAGATACGCAGTATTTT. Its protein is CASGSTGTIDTQYF.